These 27 T cell receptor beta chains share one sample of origin, sequenced in a study of blood T cell repertoires in COVID-19 (dated by TCRdb to the early 2020s). Library construction relied on the immunoSEQ multiplex PCR assay. Sourced from immuneACCESS, this table was stored by TCRdb with only in-frame sequences that have V and J called. A share of the clones is absent; for the studies checked, an unresolved V gene accounts for under half, and the remainder has no known explanation. The sample table records over 250,000 clones; approximately 83% of these occur just once. The ten biggest clones cover about 14% of the sample. Source material: peripheral blood. Receptors originate from a human donor in a cohort sampled during active COVID-19.

V and J are TRBV3-1 (or the pseudogene TRBV3-2) and TRBJ1-2; D not resolved. Germline values: CDR1 LGHDT, CDR2 YNNKEL (reference sequence). This CDR3 contains 12 residues. Trimming took off 0 bases at V and 6 bases at J, with 5 bases between the two ends. CDR3 region: CASSQDNHGYTF. CDR3 DNA: TGTGCCAGCAGCCAAGATAATCATGGCTACACCTTC.

The rearrangement joins TRBV9 to TRBJ2-2; TRBD2 matches at 11 bases. The CDR3 runs to 17 residues. V dropped 2 bases and J dropped 5; count of bases not matched to a gene: 8. Germline assignment: CDR1 SGDLS and CDR2 YYNGEE. For the CDR3, the DNA is TGTGCCAGCAGCGTCGCGACTAGCGGGATGAGGACCGGGGAGCTGTTTTTT. The encoded protein is CASSVATSGMRTGELFF. The full variable domain, rest sourced from reference TRBV9 and TRBJ2-2, is DSGVTQTPKHLITATGQRVTLRCSPRSGDLSVYWYQQSLDQGLQFLIQYYNGEERAKGNILERFSAQQFPDLHSELNLSSLELGDSALYFCASSVATSGMRTGELFFGEGSRLTVL.

This sequence joins TRBV7-2 and TRBJ2-3, with TRBD2 matching over 11 bases. Germline CDR1 and CDR2: SGHTA and FQGNSA. The CDR3 extends over 17 amino acids. The junction had 10 bases not matched to a gene; V was cut back by 4 bases and J by 4 bases. The CDR3 coding sequence is TGTGCCAGCAGCTCAGACGAGACTAGCGGGATCGCAGATACGCAGTATTTT. Protein sequence: CASSSDETSGIADTQYF.

This chain connects TRBV3-1 (or the pseudogene TRBV3-2) to TRBJ2-7; 12 nucleotides line up with TRBD2. V lost 1 base, J lost 8 bases, and 12 bases stayed unmatched. This CDR3 is 17 amino acids long. Per germline, CDR1 LGHDT and CDR2 YNNKEL (reference sequence). The CDR3 DNA sequence: TGTGCCAGCAGCCAAGGCGAGCTGACTAGCGGGAGTAGCAAGCAGTACTTC. It translates to CASSQGELTSGSSKQYF.

The rearrangement links TRBV18 to TRBJ2-7, with 7 bases lining up with TRBD1. Germline values: CDR1 KGHSH, CDR2 LQKENI. The J segment lost 3 bases and the V segment lost 3 bases, leaving 8 bases of the junction unmatched. The CDR3 length is 15 residues. CDR3: CASSPPKGAHYEQYF. For the CDR3, the DNA is TGTGCCAGCTCACCCCCGAAGGGGGCTCACTACGAGCAGTACTTC.

This clone was counted once. This sequence joins TRBV19 and TRBJ1-1; 8 bases map to TRBD1. The CDR3 consists of 16 residues. Trimming at V came to 6 bases and at J to 5 bases, leaving 14 bases not matched to a gene. CDR1 is LNHDA and CDR2 is SQIVND in the germline V gene (reference sequence). The CDR3, as DNA: TGTGCCAGTAGCGCCTCCCTGGGGACAGGCCTAACTGAAGCTTTCTTT. This encodes CASSASLGTGLTEAFF. The full variable domain, completed using reference TRBV19 and TRBJ1-1, is DGGITQSPKYLFRKEGQNVTLSCEQNLNHDAMYWYRQDPGQGLRLIYYSQIVNDFQKGDIAEGYSVSREKKESFPLTVTSAQKNPTAFYLCASSASLGTGLTEAFFGQGTRLTVV.

This clone is a singleton in its sample. This chain links TRBV16 with TRBJ2-7; weak D call: TRBD2 (6 bases). The V and J ends lost 4 bases and 7 bases respectively, with 11 bases between them. The CDR3 totals 12 residues. The germline CDR1 and CDR2 sequences are KGHSY and FQNENV. In DNA form, the CDR3 reads TGTGCCAGCAGCCCCTCCGGAGGGGAGCAGTACTTC. Protein product: CASSPSGGEQYF.

This chain uses TRBV25-1 with TRBJ2-3, with D possibly TRBD2 on 5 matching bases. Germline assignment: CDR1 MGHDK and CDR2 SYGVNS. The CDR3 covers 14 residues. The V end lost 4 bases, the J end lost 2 bases, and 10 bases lay between the germline ends. The CDR3 is CASSGGPYTDTQYF. In nucleotides, the CDR3 is TGTGCCAGCAGTGGAGGGCCCTACACAGATACGCAGTATTTT.

The rearrangement joins TRBV7-2 to TRBJ2-5; 8 nucleotides agree with TRBD1. The CDR3 totals 14 residues. After removal of 5 bases from V and 1 base from J, the junction contained 3 bases not matched to a gene. Germline loops: CDR1 SGHTA, CDR2 FQGNSA. CDR3 in amino acids: CASSRDRSQETQYF. The CDR3 coding sequence is TGTGCCAGCAGCCGGGACAGGAGCCAAGAGACCCAGTACTTC.

V and J are TRBV15 and TRBJ2-3; D is perhaps TRBD1 (5 bases). Trimming shortened V by 6 bases and J by 4 bases, and 14 bases separated the two germline ends. The CDR3 spans 14 residues. Germline V gives CDR1 LNHNV, CDR2 YYDKDF (reference sequence). CDR3 protein: CATRSKTDSDTQYF. Written as DNA, the CDR3 is TGTGCCACCAGAAGTAAGACAGACTCAGATACGCAGTATTTT.

V usage is TRBV11-2 and J usage is TRBJ2-5, with D unclear. CDR1 is SGHAT, CDR2 FQNNGV, per germline. Trimming stripped 3 bases from V and 5 bases from J, with 7 bases between. This CDR3 spans 12 amino acids. The CDR3: CASSFFSETQYF. As DNA, the CDR3 is TGTGCCAGCAGCTTTTTTTCGGAGACCCAGTACTTC.

The gene calls are TRBV11-3 and TRBJ2-1; 8 bases are a match to TRBD1. With V trimmed by 5 bases and J by 9 bases, 9 bases remained unmatched. The CDR3 is 14 amino acids. Per germline, CDR1 SGHNT and CDR2 YENEEA. Here the CDR3 reads CASSQGQGMSEQFF. Written as DNA, the CDR3 is TGTGCCAGCAGCCAAGGACAGGGAATGAGTGAGCAGTTCTTC.

This clone was counted once. The J gene is TRBJ2-1, the V gene TRBV23-1, with D maybe TRBD2 (5 bases). TRBV23-1 is assigned to the ORF class and has an uncertain function. The CDR3 extends over 17 amino acids. The V and J ends lost 11 bases and 0 bases respectively, with 23 bases between them. CDR3 in DNA: TGCGCCTTAAAGACCGGGGAGTGGGGAAGCTCCTACAATGAGCAGTTCTTC. Its translation: CALKTGEWGSSYNEQFF.

The J gene is TRBJ2-3, the V gene TRBV9, with 14 bases lining up with TRBD2. J gave up 1 base and V 3 bases, and 4 bases lay outside the gene matches. This CDR3 is built from 17 residues. Germline-derived CDR1 and CDR2 are SGDLS and YYNGEE. The DNA for the CDR3 is TGTGCCAGCAGCGGACTAGCGGGAGGGGTGGGCACAGATACGCAGTATTTT. It specifies CASSGLAGGVGTDTQYF.

The genes are TRBV19 and TRBJ2-2, with 7 positions matching TRBD2. From germline, CDR1 is LNHDA and CDR2 SQIVND (reference sequence). This CDR3 has 14 amino acids. The ends lost 6 bases at V and 4 bases at J; junction bases unmatched: 5. The CDR3 sequence is CASRGGRGTGELFF. The CDR3 coding sequence is TGTGCCAGTAGGGGAGGGAGGGGCACCGGGGAGCTGTTTTTT.

The rearrangement joins TRBV12-5 to TRBJ2-7, with 9 bases lining up with TRBD2. There are 13 residues in the CDR3. Germline values: CDR1 LGHNT, CDR2 FRNRAP. In DNA, the CDR3 is TGTGCCGGGGGGCGGGAGGGAACCTACGAGCAGTACTTC. It is translated as CAGGREGTYEQYF.

CDR3 in DNA: TGTGCCAGCAGGGGGGGGGACACAGATACGCAGTATTTT. It specifies CASRGGDTDTQYF. The chain employs TRBV5-4 and TRBJ2-3; TRBD2 matches at 7 bases. The ends lost 5 bases at V and 2 bases at J; junction bases unmatched: 2. The CDR3 is made up of 13 amino acids. The germline V gene encodes CDR1 SGHNT and CDR2 YYREEE (reference sequence).

The V call is TRBV5-4, the J call TRBJ2-5; TRBD2 is a possible D gene (6 bases). Germline V gene sequence: CDR1 SGHNT, CDR2 YYREEE (reference sequence). This CDR3 is 15 amino acids long. Trimming shortened V by 4 bases and J by 2 bases, and 15 bases separated the two germline ends. CDR3 DNA sequence: TGTGCCAGCAGCACCCGGAGAAGCGGGCAAGAGACCCAGTACTTC. Its translation: CASSTRRSGQETQYF. Complete variable domain (other parts from reference TRBV5-4 and TRBJ2-5): ETGVTQSPTHLIKTRGQQVTLRCSSQSGHNTVSWYQQALGQGPQFIFQYYREEENGRGNFPPRFSGLQFPNYSSELNVNALELDDSALYLCASSTRRSGQETQYFGPGTRLLVL.

As to this clone: The sample contains more than one DNA sequence encoding this CDR3. This chain uses TRBV5-1 with TRBJ2-1, with TRBD1 identical over 7 bases. The germline V gene encodes CDR1 SGHRS and CDR2 YFSETQ. This CDR3 region has 16 residues. Losses at the gene ends were 0 bases for V and 4 bases for J; bases not matched to a gene: 7. The CDR3 DNA reads TGCGCCAGCAGCTTGGCCACAGGGGTGTCTTACAATGAGCAGTTCTTC. This translates into CASSLATGVSYNEQFF.

The gene calls are TRBV28 and TRBJ2-1, with 10 bases that match TRBD2. The CDR3 contains 16 residues. Trimming at V came to 3 bases and at J to 4 bases, leaving 6 bases not matched to a gene. CDR1 is MDHEN and CDR2 is SYDVKM in the germline V gene. CDR3 amino acids: CASSFSWTSGYNEQFF. CDR3 DNA: TGTGCCAGCAGTTTTTCCTGGACTAGCGGTTACAATGAGCAGTTCTTC.

With respect to this clone: The junction does not match germline at one end; this may be a read error. CDR3 nucleotide sequence: TGTGCCAGCAGCCAGGCCGGGACAGGTCGGGGGGACTTC. It is translated as CASSQAGTGRGDF. The chain links TRBV5-5 to TRBJ2-4, with a possible D match to TRBD1 (8 bases). Germline V gene lookup returns CDR1 SGHKS and CDR2 YYEKEE (reference sequence). The CDR3 extends over 13 amino acids.

In this sample, this clone turned up once. V is TRBV27 and J is TRBJ1-6; D remains unclear. Germline V gene sequence: CDR1 MNHEY, CDR2 SMNVEV (reference sequence). CDR3 length: 13 amino acids. Trimming shortened V by 7 bases and J by 10 bases, and 14 bases separated the two germline ends. CDR3 nucleotides: TGTGCCAGCAAGACTGGACGGGAATCACCCCTCCACTTT. It translates to CASKTGRESPLHF.

This sequence joins TRBV12-2 and TRBJ2-1; the listed D gene, TRBD2, was not tested against the DNA. TRBV12-2 is described as a pseudogene. The CDR3 is 21 amino acids. CDR3 protein: CASRSRLAGGPKEWVVYEQFF. The CDR3 nucleotides are TGTGCAAGTCGCTCGAGACTAGCGGGAGGGCCTAAGGAGTGGGTCGTGTATGAGCAGTTCTTC.

The rearrangement joins TRBV5-4 to TRBJ1-1, with a weak D call TRBD1 (6 bases). The CDR3 covers 15 residues. V was pared by 0 bases and J by 4 bases, with 13 bases between. Per the germline V gene, CDR1 is SGHNT and CDR2 is YYREEE (reference sequence). The CDR3 nucleotides are TGTGCCAGCAGCTTGGACCAGGGGCGAGGCACTGAAGCTTTCTTT. Its protein product is CASSLDQGRGTEAFF.

This rearrangement joins TRBV27 to TRBJ2-7, with 7 bases aligning to TRBD1. The J segment lost 3 bases and the V segment lost 2 bases, leaving 10 bases of the junction unmatched. CDR1 is MNHEY and CDR2 is SMNVEV in the germline V gene (reference sequence). The CDR3 covers 16 residues. The CDR3 DNA reads TGTGCCAGCAGTTTAAAGGGGGCCATACCGAACTACGAGCAGTACTTC. Translated, it gives CASSLKGAIPNYEQYF.

This clone was detected only once. This chain connects TRBV5-1 to TRBJ1-1, with D unresolved. The CDR3 spans 17 residues. V lost 0 bases and J 1 base, leaving 16 bases between the germline ends. Germline CDR1 and CDR2: SGHRS and YFSETQ. CDR3 DNA: TGCGCCAGCAGCTTGGGAGTGTGGGAGTTGTCGAACACTGAAGCTTTCTTT. The encoded protein is CASSLGVWELSNTEAFF.

V and J are TRBV7-2 and TRBJ2-6; D unresolved. Germline-derived CDR1 and CDR2 are SGHTA and FQGNSA. This CDR3 is built from 18 residues. The ends were cut back, 3 bases at V and 0 bases at J, with 15 bases in the middle. CDR3 sequence (DNA): TGTGCCAGCAGCTTGGGCAACCTACCCATCTCTGGGGCCAACGTCCTGACTTTC. Amino acids: CASSLGNLPISGANVLTF. Full variable domain (missing parts from reference TRBV7-2 and TRBJ2-6): GAGVSQSPSNKVTEKGKDVELRCDPISGHTALYWYRQSLGQGLEFLIYFQGNSAPDKSGLPSDRFSAERTGGSVSTLTIQRTQQEDSAVYLCASSLGNLPISGANVLTFGAGSRLTVL.